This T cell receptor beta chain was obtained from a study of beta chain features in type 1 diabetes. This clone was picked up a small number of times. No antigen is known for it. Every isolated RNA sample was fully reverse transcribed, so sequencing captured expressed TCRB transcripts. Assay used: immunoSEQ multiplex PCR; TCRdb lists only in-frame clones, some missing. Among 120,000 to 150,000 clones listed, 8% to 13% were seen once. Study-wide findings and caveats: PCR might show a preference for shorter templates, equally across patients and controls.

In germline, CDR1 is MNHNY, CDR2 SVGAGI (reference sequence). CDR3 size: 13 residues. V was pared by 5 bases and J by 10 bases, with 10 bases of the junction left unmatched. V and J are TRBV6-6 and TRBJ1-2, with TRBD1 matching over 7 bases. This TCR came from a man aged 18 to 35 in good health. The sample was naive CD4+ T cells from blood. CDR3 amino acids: CASSPSLTGPYTF. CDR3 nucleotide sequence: TGTGCCAGCAGTCCTTCTCTGACAGGGCCCTACACCTTC.